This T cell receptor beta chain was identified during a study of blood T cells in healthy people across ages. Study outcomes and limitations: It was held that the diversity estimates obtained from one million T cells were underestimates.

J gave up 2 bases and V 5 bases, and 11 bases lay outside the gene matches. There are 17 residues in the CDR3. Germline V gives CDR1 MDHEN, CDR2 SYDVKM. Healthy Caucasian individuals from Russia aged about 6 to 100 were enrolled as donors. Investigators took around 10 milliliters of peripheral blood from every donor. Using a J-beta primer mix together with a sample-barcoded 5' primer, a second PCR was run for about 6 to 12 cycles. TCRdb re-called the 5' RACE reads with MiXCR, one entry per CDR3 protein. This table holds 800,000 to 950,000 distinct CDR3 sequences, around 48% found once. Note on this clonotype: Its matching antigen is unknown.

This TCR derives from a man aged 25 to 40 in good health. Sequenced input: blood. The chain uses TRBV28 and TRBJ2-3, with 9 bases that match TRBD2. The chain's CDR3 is CASSVGAGGGFTDTQYF. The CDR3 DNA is TGTGCCAGCAGTGTGGGAGCGGGGGGAGGATTCACAGATACGCAGTATTTT.